This T cell receptor beta chain is drawn from a study of T cell repertoires in cytomegalovirus infection. Across the study: The public TCR beta signatures pointed to both CMV infection and matching HLA type. Notes on the study in general: Dominating the ex vivo response were HLA-C-restricted CMV-specific TCR beta clonotypes. Summed frequency of public TCR beta families distinguished CMV carriers with the relevant HLA.

TCRdb independently ran MiXCR on the reads; one entry per CDR3 protein. The sample carries 740,000 or so distinct CDR3 sequences, less than 40% recorded once. CDR1 SGHAT and CDR2 FQNNGV come from the germline V gene. The ends were cut back, 5 bases at V and 3 bases at J, with 14 bases in the middle. The CDR3 spans 14 residues. To note about this clonotype: Its antigen is still unknown.

Input material: PBMCs. The sequence was collected from a human donor in good health (CMV status not recorded). Some clones in this sample may be carry-over from other donors' samples. The chain recombines TRBV11-2 with TRBJ2-7; D possibly corresponds to TRBD2 (6 bases). CDR3 in DNA: TGTGCCAGCAGCCCGGAGGGCGGTCACTACGAGCAGTACTTC. The encoded protein is CASSPEGGHYEQYF.